These 23 T cell receptor beta chains came from one sample sequenced in a study of cytomegalovirus exposure and HLA in healthy donors. The primer mix had 60 Vbeta and 13 Jbeta primers. The protocol was immunoSEQ multiplex PCR, while the TCRdb copy is restricted to in-frame clones and leaves out a portion. The sample includes about 160,000 clones, approximately 78% seen only once; the top ten take nearly 2.5%. The sample comprised PBMCs. The receptors here all came from a male donor in good health and CMV-seronegative.

Written as DNA, the CDR3 is TGTGCCAGCTCGACTAGCGGGAGGGGCACAGATACGCAGTATTTT. Translating it yields CASSTSGRGTDTQYF. The rearrangement links TRBV18 to TRBJ2-3, with 14 nucleotides matching TRBD2. Germline loops: CDR1 KGHSH, CDR2 LQKENI. With V trimmed by 6 bases and J by 1 base, 0 bases remained unmatched. The CDR3 consists of 15 residues.

For the CDR3, the DNA is TGTGCCAGCAGCCAGGAGATTGACGGGGGAAGGTACTTC. Translated: CASSQEIDGGRYF. The chain combines TRBV4-2 with TRBJ2-7; a weak D match, TRBD2 (6 bases). V lost 3 bases to trimming and J lost 12 bases, with 18 bases between them. CDR1 is LGHNA, CDR2 YNFKEQ, per germline. This CDR3 has 13 amino acids.

The rearrangement links TRBV18 to TRBJ1-1; no clear D. V shed 1 base and J shed 7 bases, with 7 bases lying between them. CDR1 and CDR2 (germline): KGHSH, LQKENI. The CDR3 is 12 amino acids. The CDR3 sequence is CASSPLLYEAFF. CDR3 in DNA: TGTGCCAGCTCACCACTCCTTTATGAAGCTTTCTTT.

This rearrangement joins TRBV6-1 to TRBJ2-3; 9 bases align to TRBD1. CDR3 size: 15 residues. After removal of 4 bases from V and 4 bases from J, the junction contained 6 bases not matched to a gene. Germline lookup yields CDR1 MNHNS and CDR2 SASEGT. CDR3 bases: TGTGCCAGCAGTGGACAGGGGGGGGGTTCAGATACGCAGTATTTT. This translates into CASSGQGGGSDTQYF.

This clone was found once. The rearrangement uses TRBV5-1 and TRBJ1-6; 8 bases line up with TRBD1. J was trimmed by 7 bases and V by 0 bases; bases with no gene match: 3. The CDR3 covers 15 residues. The V gene's germline CDR1 is SGHRS and CDR2 YFSETQ. DNA for the CDR3: TGCGCCAGCAGCTTGGAGCAGGGGGCGAATTCACCCCTCCACTTT. This sequence encodes CASSLEQGANSPLHF.

This clone was seen a handful of times. V usage is TRBV5-1 and J usage is TRBJ1-1; D ambiguous. Germline assignment: CDR1 SGHRS and CDR2 YFSETQ. CDR3 size: 15 residues. The V end was cut by 0 bases, the J end by 0 bases, with 9 bases between. The CDR3 spells CASSLDGRLNTEAFF. DNA for the CDR3: TGCGCCAGCAGCTTGGATGGCAGGCTGAACACTGAAGCTTTCTTT.

This clone was picked up one time. J is TRBJ2-7 and V is TRBV19; 9 bases map to TRBD1. The germline CDR1 and CDR2 sequences are LNHDA and SQIVND (reference sequence). V dropped 5 bases and J dropped 4; count of bases not matched to a gene: 6. The CDR3 totals 14 residues. The CDR3 sequence: CASSPGQGHYEQYF. Written as DNA, the CDR3 is TGTGCCAGTAGTCCGGGACAGGGACATTACGAGCAGTACTTC.

The chain is built from TRBV10-3 and TRBJ2-7, with 9 bases that match TRBD2. The CDR3 loop spans 16 amino acids. The V gene end was trimmed by 0 bases and the J gene end by 6 bases; junction bases not matched to a gene: 9. The germline gives CDR1 ENHRY, CDR2 SYGVKD. CDR3 DNA: TGTGCCATCAGTGAGTCTGATGCGGGAGGGCCGGGCGAGCAGTACTTC. It specifies CAISESDAGGPGEQYF.

The rearrangement uses TRBV19 and TRBJ1-2; possible D gene TRBD1, 5 bases. The CDR3 sequence is 15 residues long. CDR1 is LNHDA, CDR2 SQIVND, per germline (reference sequence). V shed 5 bases and J shed 3 bases, with 16 bases lying between them. The CDR3, as DNA: TGTGCCAGTAGTCCCCAGGGCCGACCCGACTATGGCTACACCTTC. It yields the protein CASSPQGRPDYGYTF. Drawing the rest from reference TRBV19 and TRBJ1-2, the complete variable domain is DGGITQSPKYLFRKEGQNVTLSCEQNLNHDAMYWYRQDPGQGLRLIYYSQIVNDFQKGDIAEGYSVSREKKESFPLTVTSAQKNPTAFYLCASSPQGRPDYGYTFGSGTRLTVV.

The V gene is TRBV5-1, the J gene TRBJ2-7; possibly TRBD1 for D (5 bases). The germline CDR1 and CDR2 sequences are SGHRS and YFSETQ. V gave up 0 bases and J gave up 5 bases, with 12 bases separating them. The CDR3 is 14 residues long. The CDR3 DNA reads as TGCGCCAGCAGCTTGGAAACAGGCCGGGACGAGCAGTACTTC. Translating it yields CASSLETGRDEQYF.

The chain combines TRBV5-6 with TRBJ1-1; TRBD1 matches at 7 bases. Germline V lookup: CDR1 SGHDT, CDR2 YYEEEE. The CDR3 contains 15 residues. Trimming took 4 bases from V and 11 from J; bases not matched to a gene: 17. The CDR3 loop is CASSLRTGTKLGAFF. Here the CDR3 DNA reads TGTGCCAGCAGCCTACGGACAGGTACGAAATTGGGTGCTTTCTTT.

This chain uses TRBV25-1 with TRBJ1-4; 7 bases align to TRBD1. The length of the CDR3 is 13 residues. CDR1 MGHDK and CDR2 SYGVNS come from the germline V gene. Losses at the gene ends were 6 bases for V and 5 bases for J; bases not matched to a gene: 3. CDR3 coding DNA: TGTGCCAGCAGGGCGACAGGGAATGAAAAACTGTTTTTT. Its protein is CASRATGNEKLFF.

This clone showed up just once. The chain recombines TRBV5-4 with TRBJ2-2, with 7 bases fitting TRBD2. CDR3 length equals 17 residues. The germline gives CDR1 SGHNT, CDR2 YYREEE (reference sequence). The V and J ends lost 4 bases and 7 bases, in that order; junction bases with no gene match: 16. The chain's CDR3 is CASSGKIGTNVLGELFF. CDR3 nucleotides: TGTGCCAGCAGCGGGAAGATCGGGACTAATGTACTCGGGGAGCTGTTTTTT.

The rearrangement joins TRBV27 to TRBJ1-2; 7 bases line up with TRBD1. The CDR3 is made up of 14 amino acids. The V segment lost 8 bases and the J segment 2 bases; nucleotides outside the gene matches: 8. Per the germline V gene, CDR1 is MNHEY and CDR2 is SMNVEV (reference sequence). CDR3 in amino acids: CASGRTGSNYGYTF. CDR3 bases: TGTGCCAGCGGGCGGACAGGTTCCAACTATGGCTACACCTTC.

This chain uses TRBV28 with TRBJ2-7; 8 bases are a match to TRBD1. Germline-derived CDR1 and CDR2 are MDHEN and SYDVKM. The V segment lost 3 bases and the J segment 1 base; nucleotides outside the gene matches: 11. The CDR3 length is 17 residues. The CDR3 sequence: CASSFWFTGQGSYEQYF. The CDR3 DNA is TGTGCCAGCAGTTTCTGGTTCACTGGACAGGGATCCTACGAGCAGTACTTC. Full variable domain (outside the CDR3, taken from reference TRBV28 and TRBJ2-7): DVKVTQSSRYLVKRTGEKVFLECVQDMDHENMFWYRQDPGLGLRLIYFSYDVKMKEKGDIPEGYSVSREKKERFSLILESASTNQTSMYLCASSFWFTGQGSYEQYFGPGTRLTVT.

As for this clone: The CDR3 end shows no conserved phenylalanine or tryptophan, and so a read error is likely. It is unclear where the CDR3 begins or ends on the DNA, so no DNA is shown, and the CDR3 is as TCRdb lists it. The gene calls are TRBV6-4 and TRBJ2-4; TRBD2, the D gene given by the table, was not confirmed from the DNA. The CDR3 is 15 amino acids long, termini counted. Germline CDR1 reads MRHNA; CDR2 reads SNTAGT. The CDR3: CASSDSSPREDEGSV.

The V gene is TRBV10-2, the J gene TRBJ2-7, with 9 positions matching TRBD1. V dropped 5 bases and J dropped 1; count of bases not matched to a gene: 6. The CDR3 extends over 15 amino acids. CDR1 and CDR2 (germline): WSHSY, SAAADI. The CDR3 DNA reads as TGCGCCAGCAGTAATCGAGGACAGGGGTCCTACGAGCAGTACTTC. Translated, it gives CASSNRGQGSYEQYF.

The CDR3: CASSLDVRDSPLHF. CDR3 bases: TGTGCCAGCAGCTTGGACGTCAGGGATTCACCCCTCCACTTT. The rearrangement links TRBV5-8 to TRBJ1-6; D might be TRBD1 (5 bases). Germline lookup yields CDR1 SGHTS and CDR2 YDEGEE. This CDR3 has 14 amino acids. Trimming removed 0 bases at V and 8 bases at J, with 9 bases between.

This sequence joins TRBV28 and TRBJ1-1; 7 positions agree with TRBD1. Per the germline V gene, CDR1 is MDHEN and CDR2 is SYDVKM. V shed 7 bases, J shed 4 bases, and the junction held 3 bases outside the gene matches. CDR3 length equals 12 residues. The CDR3 DNA sequence: TGTGCCAGCAACCAGGGGGGCACTGAAGCTTTCTTT. Translated: CASNQGGTEAFF.

The genes are TRBV28 and TRBJ1-1, with a possible D match to TRBD1 (5 bases). Trimming pared 6 bases from V and 1 base from J, leaving 18 bases between. The CDR3 is 16 residues long. Germline V gene lookup returns CDR1 MDHEN and CDR2 SYDVKM. Here the CDR3 reads CASSESPGLRNTEAFF. DNA for the CDR3: TGTGCCAGCAGCGAATCTCCGGGACTCAGGAACACTGAAGCTTTCTTT.

The rearrangement joins TRBV2 to TRBJ2-1; unclear D gene. Trimming cost V 6 bases and J 8 bases, with 14 bases left between them. In germline, CDR1 is SNHLY, CDR2 FYNNEI. CDR3 size: 13 residues. Here the CDR3 reads CASRENPSDEQFF. The DNA of the CDR3 is TGTGCCAGCAGGGAAAACCCCAGCGATGAGCAGTTCTTC.

This chain joins TRBV9 and TRBJ2-3, with TRBD2 identical over 8 bases. CDR3 length equals 16 residues. CDR1 and CDR2 (germline): SGDLS, YYNGEE. The junction had 8 bases not matched to a gene; V was cut back by 0 bases and J by 5 bases. The CDR3 is CASSVGDLAGLDTQYF. The CDR3, as DNA: TGTGCCAGCAGCGTAGGGGACTTAGCGGGGCTAGATACGCAGTATTTT.

V usage is TRBV6-6 and J usage is TRBJ2-3, with a tentative D call TRBD1 (5 bases). CDR3 length equals 15 residues. Germline V gives CDR1 MNHNY, CDR2 SVGAGI (reference sequence). V was cut by 4 bases and J by 2 bases, with 13 bases left in between. The CDR3 loop is CASSSRREVTDTQYF. DNA of the CDR3: TGTGCCAGCAGTTCCCGCAGGGAAGTCACAGATACGCAGTATTTT.